These 24 T cell receptor beta chains were sequenced from one sample in a study of blood T cell repertoires in COVID-19. TCRdb's copy holds only in-frame clones and misses some; the assay was immunoSEQ multiplex PCR. The data hold several thousand clones, with 80% to 85% observed a single time. Material: peripheral blood. The receptor set was obtained from a human donor in a cohort sampled during active COVID-19.

This chain joins TRBV6-1 and TRBJ1-1; no definite D call. The V and J ends lost 2 bases and 7 bases respectively, with 14 bases between them. CDR3 length equals 14 residues. The V gene's germline CDR1 is MNHNS and CDR2 SASEGT. The CDR3 DNA reads as TGTGCCAGCAGTGAATCATGGGGAGGAATTGAAGCTTTCTTT. Protein: CASSESWGGIEAFF.

The J gene is TRBJ1-6, the V gene TRBV7-2, with a tentative D call TRBD1 (6 bases). This CDR3 contains 17 residues. The V end was cut by 4 bases, the J end by 6 bases, with 19 bases between. Germline V CDR1 and CDR2: SGHTA, FQGNSA. This CDR3 reads CASSSTRGARINSPLHF. In DNA, the CDR3 is TGTGCCAGCAGCTCGACCCGGGGGGCGCGAATTAATTCACCCCTCCACTTT.

This chain joins TRBV19 and TRBJ2-5, with 12 bases lining up with TRBD2. This CDR3 contains 18 residues. Looked up from germline, CDR1 is LNHDA and CDR2 is SQIVND (reference sequence). Written as DNA, the CDR3 is TGTCCCCCGAATTCCCCTCGGCTAGCGGGGGGGAAAGGAGAGACCCAGTACTTC. Protein product: CPPNSPRLAGGKGETQYF.

The genes are TRBV6-2 or TRBV6-3 and TRBJ2-2, with D possibly TRBD1 on 5 matching bases. V was clipped by 5 bases and J by 1 base, with 8 bases between them. Germline CDR1 MNHEY, CDR2 SVGEGT. This CDR3 spans 14 amino acids. CDR3 sequence: CASSTDRNTGELFF. CDR3 in DNA: TGTGCCAGCAGTACCGACAGGAACACCGGGGAGCTGTTTTTT.

This rearrangement joins TRBV29-1 to TRBJ1-1, with TRBD1 matching 9 bases. CDR1 and CDR2 from the germline V gene are SQVTM and ANQGSEA. The CDR3 loop spans 13 amino acids. J was trimmed by 4 bases and V by 6 bases; bases with no gene match: 6. CDR3 nucleotides: TGCAGCGTGACCACAGGGGGCCCCACTGAAGCTTTCTTT. Translated: CSVTTGGPTEAFF.

V and J are TRBV19 and TRBJ1-3, with 9 bases identical to TRBD1. V trimming: 5 bases; J trimming: 2 bases; junction bases outside the gene matches: 4. The CDR3 covers 15 residues. CDR1 is LNHDA, CDR2 SQIVND, per germline (reference sequence). CDR3 sequence: CASSPDRGAGNTIYF. The DNA for the CDR3 is TGTGCCAGTAGTCCGGACAGGGGTGCTGGAAACACCATATATTTT.

The chain uses TRBV28 and TRBJ1-5; the D gene is possibly TRBD1 (6 bases). Germline lookup yields CDR1 MDHEN and CDR2 SYDVKM. V dropped 8 bases and J dropped 0 bases, with 11 bases sitting between them. This CDR3 has 14 residues. The CDR3 DNA reads as TGTGCCAGCGCACAGGGTTCTAGCAATCAGCCCCAGCATTTT. Protein: CASAQGSSNQPQHF. The variable domain in full, completed from reference TRBV28 and TRBJ1-5, reads DVKVTQSSRYLVKRTGEKVFLECVQDMDHENMFWYRQDPGLGLRLIYFSYDVKMKEKGDIPEGYSVSREKKERFSLILESASTNQTSMYLCASAQGSSNQPQHFGDGTRLSIL.

This sequence joins TRBV18 and TRBJ1-2, with 9 bases that match TRBD1. Germline V gene lookup returns CDR1 KGHSH and CDR2 LQKENI. This CDR3 has 12 residues. J lost 6 bases, V lost 4 bases, and 0 bases had no gene match. CDR3 residues: CASSRQGDGYTF. The CDR3 DNA follows: TGTGCCAGCTCACGACAGGGGGATGGCTACACCTTC.

This clone appeared a single time. The J gene is TRBJ2-5, the V gene TRBV6-5; the D is unclear. Trimming took off 4 bases at V and 3 bases at J, with 9 bases between the two ends. There are 13 residues in the CDR3. The germline V gene has CDR1 MNHEY and CDR2 SVGAGI. The CDR3 nucleotides are TGTGCCAGCAGTTTAGCCGCTGAAGAGACCCAGTACTTC. Translated, it gives CASSLAAEETQYF.

The count of this clone is one. J is TRBJ2-5 and V is TRBV10-3; 8 positions match TRBD2. J gave up 5 bases and V 10 bases, and 3 bases lay outside the gene matches. The CDR3 totals 11 residues. Per the germline V gene, CDR1 is ENHRY and CDR2 is SYGVKD. The CDR3 is CATGGVETQYF. The CDR3 nucleotides are TGTGCCACCGGGGGGGTGGAGACCCAGTACTTC.

The J gene is TRBJ1-6, the V gene TRBV3-1 (or the pseudogene TRBV3-2), with D unclear. V lost 1 base and J lost 11, with 18 bases in between. Germline V CDR1 and CDR2: LGHDT, YNNKEL (reference sequence). The CDR3 has 16 residues. This CDR3 is CASSQAGSGLGTPLHF. CDR3 nucleotide sequence: TGTGCCAGCAGCCAAGCCGGGTCCGGTCTCGGTACACCCCTCCACTTT.

The V call is TRBV11-2, the J call TRBJ2-6; D unclear. V lost 7 bases and J 2 bases, leaving 12 bases between the germline ends. The CDR3 spans 15 residues. Germline V lookup: CDR1 SGHAT, CDR2 FQNNGV. The CDR3 spells CASTRSDTGANVLTF. The CDR3 DNA sequence: TGTGCCAGCACCCGCTCAGACACTGGGGCCAACGTCCTGACTTTC.

This sequence joins TRBV19 and TRBJ1-2; D might be TRBD1 (5 bases). The CDR3 runs 14 residues. Germline CDR1 and CDR2: LNHDA and SQIVND (reference sequence). Trimming removed 0 bases from V and 4 bases from J, with 9 bases in between. The CDR3 DNA reads as TGTGCCAGTAGTATAGAAAGGGGCACCTATGGCTACACCTTC. Its translation: CASSIERGTYGYTF.

A word on this clone: Sequence at one end of the junction differs from germline and may be a read error. This rearrangement joins TRBV5-6 to TRBJ2-7; D is perhaps TRBD2 (5 bases). Per the germline V gene, CDR1 is SGHDT and CDR2 is YYEEEE. This CDR3 region has 14 residues. The CDR3 coding sequence is TGTGCCAGCTCGCGCGGTTCGACTGACTACGCGCAGTACTTC. The encoded protein is CASSRGSTDYAQYF.

This clone was found a few times. This chain joins TRBV20-1 and TRBJ2-7, with D uncertain. The germline V gene has CDR1 DFQATT and CDR2 SNEGSKA (reference sequence). CDR3 size: 11 residues. Trimming cost V 2 bases and J 5 bases, with 7 bases left between them. The CDR3 region has the DNA TGCAGTGCTAGATCAGGTCACGAGCAGTACTTC. Translated, it gives CSARSGHEQYF.

About this clone itself: At one of its ends the junction is not consistent with the germline gene, which may arise from a read error. The rearrangement links TRBV7-7 to TRBJ2-1; possible D gene TRBD2, 6 bases. This CDR3 spans 13 amino acids. Germline V CDR1 and CDR2: SSHAT, FNYEAQ (reference sequence). The CDR3 spells CASSTTSSSEQFF. The CDR3 nucleotides read TGTGCTAGCAGCACGACTAGTTCTTCTGAGCAGTTCTTC.

The CDR3 coding sequence is TGTGCCAGCAGCCCCCGCGGAGACGCGAACACCGGGGAGCTGTTTTTT. It specifies CASSPRGDANTGELFF. The gene calls are TRBV3-1 (or the pseudogene TRBV3-2) and TRBJ2-2; D is undetermined. Germline lookup yields CDR1 LGHDT and CDR2 YNNKEL (reference sequence). The CDR3 has 16 amino acids. V lost 4 bases to trimming and J lost 0 bases, with 12 bases between them.

The chain is built from TRBV24-1 and TRBJ1-1, with D tentatively TRBD1 (5 bases). From germline, CDR1 is KGHDR and CDR2 SFDVKD. The CDR3 runs to 14 residues. Trimming took off 4 bases at V and 10 bases at J, with 18 bases between the two ends. The CDR3 DNA reads as TGTGCCACCAGTGAGGGCCGGGGGAACCGGGGAGCTTTCTTT. As protein: CATSEGRGNRGAFF.

The chain employs TRBV15 and TRBJ2-5; 8 bases are shared with TRBD2. The CDR3 contains 16 residues. Germline V gene data show CDR1 as LNHNV and CDR2 as YYDKDF (reference sequence). Losses at the gene ends were 1 base for V and 0 bases for J; bases not matched to a gene: 4. Here the CDR3 reads CATSRVQRGYQETQYF. The CDR3 DNA reads as TGTGCCACCAGCAGAGTACAGCGGGGGTACCAAGAGACCCAGTACTTC.

The chain recombines TRBV16 with TRBJ1-4; 7 bases map to TRBD1. The CDR3 covers 17 residues. V lost 2 bases and J lost 4; bases outside the gene matches: 10. Germline CDR1 is KGHSY and CDR2 is FQNENV. DNA for the CDR3: TGTGCCAGCAGCCAACGCGTACCGGGACAGATTAATGAAAAACTGTTTTTT. Its protein product is CASSQRVPGQINEKLFF.

The chain carries TRBV25-1 and TRBJ1-1, with TRBD1 matching 10 bases. The CDR3 has 16 residues. Germline lookup yields CDR1 MGHDK and CDR2 SYGVNS. V was clipped by 3 bases and J by 4 bases; unmatched bases: 8. The DNA for the CDR3 is TGTGCCAGCAGTGACCACCGACAGGGGGCGTTCACTGAAGCTTTCTTT. Its translation is CASSDHRQGAFTEAFF.

This sequence joins TRBV7-2 and TRBJ2-5; no firm D call. Germline V gene sequence: CDR1 SGHTA, CDR2 FQGNSA. V was shortened by 1 base and J by 4 bases, with 13 bases between the two germline ends. CDR3 length: 15 amino acids. CDR3 nucleotide sequence: TGTGCCAGCAGCTTAGGTTCTAACCCAGGAGAGACCCAGTACTTC. Its protein product is CASSLGSNPGETQYF.

This chain links TRBV28 with TRBJ1-2, with TRBD1 identical over 8 bases. CDR1 MDHEN and CDR2 SYDVKM come from the germline V gene. Trimming took 3 bases from V and 8 from J; bases not matched to a gene: 11. The CDR3 consists of 15 residues. CDR3 DNA sequence: TGTGCCAGCAGTTTGTCCACGACAGGGGCTAGGGGCTACACCTTC. The encoded protein is CASSLSTTGARGYTF.

This clone was counted a few times. The chain couples TRBV19 to TRBJ1-5, with 7 bases aligning to TRBD1. Germline values: CDR1 LNHDA, CDR2 SQIVND (reference sequence). The ends lost 6 bases at V and 9 bases at J; junction bases unmatched: 11. The CDR3 sequence is 14 residues long. The CDR3 protein is CASSPGGEAGPQHF. The DNA of the CDR3 is TGTGCCAGTAGCCCAGGGGGAGAGGCTGGGCCCCAGCATTTT.